These 23 T cell receptor beta chains were all obtained from the same sample, sequenced in a study of control samples from healthy donors and cancer patients. TCRdb keeps only in-frame clones here, not all; method: immunoSEQ multiplex PCR. The sample has 350,000 to 450,000 clones; 80% to 95% are singletons. Sequenced: PBMCs. These receptors came from a man aged 35 to 55 with head and neck cancer.

V usage is TRBV14 and J usage is TRBJ2-1; maybe TRBD2 (6 bases). V lost 0 bases to trimming and J lost 8 bases, with 14 bases between them. Per germline, CDR1 SGHDN and CDR2 FVKESK. This CDR3 region has 15 residues. The CDR3 DNA reads TGTGCCAGCAGCCAAGATCGCCTAGCGATGCATGAGCAGTTCTTC. Encoded protein: CASSQDRLAMHEQFF.

The V call is TRBV6-2 or TRBV6-3, the J call TRBJ1-5; 7 bases are shared with TRBD1. Trimming cost V 4 bases and J 0 bases; bases outside gene matches: 6. The germline gives CDR1 MNHEY, CDR2 SVGEGT. The CDR3 is 16 amino acids. In nucleotides, the CDR3 is TGTGCCAGCAGTTCGCACAGGGGAGATAGCAATCAGCCCCAGCATTTT. Translation gives CASSSHRGDSNQPQHF.

The genes are TRBV5-1 and TRBJ1-4; 12 positions agree with TRBD1. The CDR3 is made up of 17 amino acids. Looked up from germline, CDR1 is SGHRS and CDR2 is YFSETQ. V shed 4 bases and J 0 bases; nucleotides not matched to a gene: 4. The CDR3 bases are TGCGCCAGCAGCGGCGGGACAGGGGGCGCAACTAATGAAAAACTGTTTTTT. Amino acid sequence: CASSGGTGGATNEKLFF. Filled out from reference TRBV5-1 and TRBJ1-4, the complete variable domain reads KAGVTQTPRYLIKTRGQQVTLSCSPISGHRSVSWYQQTPGQGLQFLFEYFSETQRNKGNFPGRFSGRQFSNSRSEMNVSTLELGDSALYLCASSGGTGGATNEKLFFGSGTQLSVL.

J is TRBJ1-1 and V is TRBV6-5; D may be TRBD1 (6 bases). With 5 bases removed from V and 4 bases from J, the gap between germline ends came to 17 bases. The CDR3 consists of 15 residues. The V gene's germline CDR1 is MNHEY and CDR2 SVGAGI. This chain's CDR3 is CASSLTGTAGTEAFF. As DNA, the CDR3 is TGTGCCAGCAGTCTCACAGGGACTGCGGGCACTGAAGCTTTCTTT.

This clone came up a few times. The V gene is TRBV25-1, the J gene TRBJ1-1, with 7 bases aligning to TRBD1. This CDR3 is built from 15 residues. Germline CDR1 and CDR2: MGHDK and SYGVNS. Trimming cost V 4 bases and J 0 bases; bases outside gene matches: 5. CDR3 bases: TGTGCCAGCAGTGTGGCAGGGGGTCTGAACACTGAAGCTTTCTTT. This gives the protein CASSVAGGLNTEAFF.

The rearrangement uses TRBV9 and TRBJ1-2; the match to TRBD1 covers 8 bases. The CDR3 is 14 residues long. J gave up 2 bases and V 4 bases, and 4 bases lay outside the gene matches. Germline lookup yields CDR1 SGDLS and CDR2 YYNGEE. The CDR3 nucleotides are TGTGCCAGCAGCACGGACAGGGCGAACTATGGCTACACCTTC. As protein: CASSTDRANYGYTF. Together with reference TRBV9 and TRBJ1-2, the CDR3 gives the full variable domain: DSGVTQTPKHLITATGQRVTLRCSPRSGDLSVYWYQQSLDQGLQFLIQYYNGEERAKGNILERFSAQQFPDLHSELNLSSLELGDSALYFCASSTDRANYGYTFGSGTRLTVV.

The genes are TRBV28 and TRBJ2-2; TRBD1 might be the D (6 bases). With 1 base removed from V and 0 bases from J, the gap between germline ends came to 6 bases. CDR3 length: 15 residues. Germline V gives CDR1 MDHEN, CDR2 SYDVKM. CDR3 region: CASSLYRANTGELFF. The CDR3 DNA reads TGTGCCAGCAGTTTATACAGGGCGAACACCGGGGAGCTGTTTTTT.

This clone has a count of ten or more. This chain connects TRBV6-4 to TRBJ2-2; weak D call: TRBD2 (5 bases). V was cut by 2 bases and J by 5 bases, with 12 bases left in between. The CDR3 has 15 residues. Germline CDR1 reads MRHNA; CDR2 reads SNTAGT. Here the CDR3 reads CASSDGTSGTGELFF. CDR3 coding DNA: TGTGCCAGCAGTGACGGCACTAGTGGTACCGGGGAGCTGTTTTTT.

This clone was counted once. The rearrangement uses TRBV15 and TRBJ2-1; 8 bases map to TRBD2. This CDR3 contains 15 residues. Germline lookup yields CDR1 LNHNV and CDR2 YYDKDF (reference sequence). The trim removed 1 base at V and 9 bases at J, leaving 8 bases unmatched. As DNA, the CDR3 is TGTGCCACCAGCAGAGTAGCGGGGATTAGGGTTGAGCAGTTCTTC. Its protein product is CATSRVAGIRVEQFF.

The rearrangement links TRBV7-2 to TRBJ1-6, with TRBD1 identical over 9 bases. The CDR3 contains 15 residues. V trimming: 4 bases; J trimming: 8 bases; junction bases outside the gene matches: 6. Germline V gives CDR1 SGHTA, CDR2 FQGNSA. DNA for the CDR3: TGTGCCAGCAGCTCGGGACAGGGTGGGTATTCACCCCTCCACTTT. Protein sequence: CASSSGQGGYSPLHF.

The gene calls are TRBV7-3 and TRBJ2-2; 8 bases line up with TRBD2. CDR1 SGHTA and CDR2 FQGTGA come from the germline V gene. V lost 3 bases to trimming and J lost 1 base; unmatched junction nucleotides: 7. This CDR3 has 17 residues. The CDR3 DNA follows: TGTGCCAGCAGCTTCAGTCCAACTAGCGGGAACACCGGGGAGCTGTTTTTT. This gives the protein CASSFSPTSGNTGELFF.

The chain uses TRBV4-3 and TRBJ2-4; D may be TRBD1 (6 bases). This CDR3 has 13 residues. The V and J ends lost 1 base and 5 bases respectively, with 6 bases between them. Per germline, CDR1 LGHNA and CDR2 YSLEER. The CDR3 reads CASSQAGENIQYF. CDR3 DNA: TGCGCCAGCAGCCAAGCAGGGGAAAACATTCAGTACTTC.

CDR3 sequence reads: CASSWPWTGDDEQYF. The CDR3 nucleotides are TGTGCCAGCAGCTGGCCGTGGACAGGGGACGACGAGCAGTACTTC. The chain couples TRBV5-5 to TRBJ2-7; 9 nucleotides match TRBD1. The CDR3 runs to 15 residues. Germline lookup yields CDR1 SGHKS and CDR2 YYEKEE (reference sequence). V shed 3 bases, J shed 5 bases, and the junction held 9 bases outside the gene matches.

V gene TRBV28 combines with J gene TRBJ2-1; 9 bases match TRBD1. Germline CDR1 and CDR2: MDHEN and SYDVKM. There are 15 residues in the CDR3. The junction had 9 bases not matched to a gene; V was cut back by 4 bases and J by 8 bases. The CDR3 here is CASSSGTGRADEQFF. For the CDR3, the DNA is TGTGCCAGCAGTTCTGGGACAGGGAGAGCCGATGAGCAGTTCTTC.

The V and J genes are TRBV5-1 and TRBJ2-1; 7 positions agree with TRBD2. V was clipped by 2 bases and J by 4 bases; unmatched bases: 6. CDR3 length: 15 amino acids. CDR1 is SGHRS and CDR2 is YFSETQ in the germline V gene. The CDR3 DNA reads as TGCGCCAGCAGCTTTGGACTAGGGTCATACAATGAGCAGTTCTTC. This codes for CASSFGLGSYNEQFF.

The gene calls are TRBV28 and TRBJ2-7; D perhaps matches TRBD1 (6 bases). CDR3 length equals 15 residues. V lost 6 bases and J 4 bases, leaving 19 bases between the germline ends. The germline V gene has CDR1 MDHEN and CDR2 SYDVKM. The CDR3 loop is CASRGSGTLDYEQYF. In DNA form, the CDR3 reads TGTGCCAGCAGGGGTTCCGGGACACTAGATTACGAGCAGTACTTC.

The V call is TRBV19, the J call TRBJ1-1; no clear D gene. Germline CDR1 and CDR2: LNHDA and SQIVND (reference sequence). The CDR3 is made up of 16 amino acids. The V end lost 0 bases, the J end lost 1 base, and 12 bases lay between the germline ends. As DNA, the CDR3 is TGTGCCAGTAGTATAGATCCTATTCGCCCGAACACTGAAGCTTTCTTT. Translating it yields CASSIDPIRPNTEAFF.

The chain joins TRBV6-5 to TRBJ2-7; 10 nucleotides match TRBD2. Germline V gene lookup returns CDR1 MNHEY and CDR2 SVGAGI. V lost 4 bases and J lost 3; bases outside the gene matches: 6. The CDR3 spans 15 residues. Written as DNA, the CDR3 is TGTGCCAGCAGTTTCACTAGCGGGAAGATCTACGAGCAGTACTTC. Its translation is CASSFTSGKIYEQYF.

Only one count was recorded for this clone. This sequence joins TRBV7-9 and TRBJ1-4; D ambiguous. CDR1 and CDR2 (germline): SEHNR, FQNEAQ (reference sequence). V dropped 5 bases and J dropped 8 bases, with 15 bases sitting between them. The CDR3 extends over 14 amino acids. In nucleotides, the CDR3 is TGTGCCAGCAGCCTTCCTGTGGTCGGCGAAAAACTGTTTTTT. It encodes CASSLPVVGEKLFF.

Here the CDR3 reads CASSAVGGANTGELFF. DNA of the CDR3: TGCGCCAGCAGCGCGGTAGGGGGCGCGAACACCGGGGAGCTGTTTTTT. The chain uses TRBV5-1 and TRBJ2-2; 7 bases match TRBD1. V lost 4 bases to trimming and J lost 0 bases; unmatched junction nucleotides: 6. This CDR3 has 16 residues. The germline V gene encodes CDR1 SGHRS and CDR2 YFSETQ.

The chain carries TRBV18 and TRBJ2-7; D unclear. V lost 0 bases to trimming and J lost 2 bases, with 5 bases between them. Germline CDR1 reads KGHSH; CDR2 reads LQKENI. The CDR3 covers 13 residues. CDR3 nucleotide sequence: TGTGCCAGCTCACCACCGCTGACCTACGAGCAGTACTTC. Protein sequence: CASSPPLTYEQYF.

CDR3 sequence: CSVEMSGSVYEQYF. The CDR3 DNA sequence: TGCAGCGTTGAAATGAGCGGGAGCGTCTACGAGCAGTACTTC. The rearrangement joins TRBV29-1 to TRBJ2-7, with 8 bases lining up with TRBD2. V shed 2 bases and J 3 bases; nucleotides not matched to a gene: 6. Per germline, CDR1 SQVTM and CDR2 ANQGSEA. This CDR3 region has 14 residues.

The J gene is TRBJ2-2, the V gene TRBV5-1, with 7 nucleotides matching TRBD1. The CDR3 is 19 residues long. J lost 0 bases, V lost 4 bases, and 15 bases had no gene match. In germline, CDR1 is SGHRS, CDR2 YFSETQ. As DNA, the CDR3 is TGCGCCAGCAGCCGATATATTCTTAGGGACAGATCGAACACCGGGGAGCTGTTTTTT. This sequence encodes CASSRYILRDRSNTGELFF.